The rows below give T cell receptor beta chains drawn from one sample of a study of blood T cells in healthy people across ages. TCRdb redid the calling of the 5' RACE reads with MiXCR, one entry per CDR3 protein. The sample comprises 630,000 or so distinct CDR3 sequences, less than 40% of which are singletons, and approximately 15% rests with the top ten. Sequencing input: blood. The receptors derive from a woman of 80 years or more in good health. The CDR3 runs from the conserved cysteine through the conserved F or W. Each record gives: D gene, V gene, J gene, clone size, CDR3 DNA, CDR3 protein. D genes are given only for firm matches. Some rows have no size entry. The others give once, few or many, or a class for an expanded clone.

>NA|TRBV2|TRBJ2-6|few
TGTGCCAGCAGTGAAGGGGGGGGCAGTGGGGCCAACGTCCTGACTTTC
CASSEGGGSGANVLTF
>NA|TRBV7-2|TRBJ1-2|many
TGTGCCAGCAGCTTAGTTTCAGCGGGGTACTATGGCTACACCTTC
CASSLVSAGYYGYTF
>NA|TRBV6-2/TRBV6-3|TRBJ2-7|NA
TGTGCCAGCAGGGACGGTTACAATGAGCGGTACTTC
CASRDGYNERYF
>NA|TRBV4-3|TRBJ2-1|NA
TGCGCCAGCAGCGCACAGGGTAGTGGGCAGTTCTTC
CASSAQGSGQFF
>TRBD2|TRBV20-1|TRBJ2-7|many
TGCAGTGCCGGGAGCGGGGCACAGTACGAGCAGTACTTC
CSAGSGAQYEQYF
>TRBD2|TRBV4-3|TRBJ2-7|few
TGCGCCAGCAGCCCGTGGGCTAGCGGACTCTACGAGCAGTACTTC
CASSPWASGLYEQYF
>NA|TRBV6-2/TRBV6-3|TRBJ1-1|few
TGTGCCAGCAGTCCCCTCGCAGGGATGAGGAACACTGAAGCTTTCTTT
CASSPLAGMRNTEAFF
>TRBD2|TRBV9|TRBJ2-1|many
TGTGCCAGCAGCGTAGGAGGGACTAGCGGGGGGGAAGCTCAGCAGTTCTTC
CASSVGGTSGGEAQQFF
>TRBD1|TRBV6-1|TRBJ2-2|few
TGTGCCAGCACCCACCAGCAAGGGGGCGTCTTTAACACCGGGGAGCTGTTTTTT
CASTHQQGGVFNTGELFF
>TRBD1|TRBV30|TRBJ1-2|many
TGTGCCTGGAGTCCGACAGGGAATGGCTACACCTTC
CAWSPTGNGYTF
>NA|TRBV28|TRBJ2-2|NA
TGTGCCAGCAGTTTCGGGTCGGGAACCGGGGGGCTGTTTTTT
CASSFGSGTGGLFF
>NA|TRBV6-5|TRBJ1-1|NA
TGTGCCAGCACCTCTCTGCCCCCACTGAACACTGAAGCTTTCTTT
CASTSLPPLNTEAFF
>TRBD1|TRBV30|TRBJ1-1|NA
TGTGCCTGGAGGCGACAGGGGGAGAACACTGAAGCTTTCTTT
CAWRRQGENTEAFF
>TRBD1|TRBV29-1|TRBJ2-1|NA
TGCAGCGTTGAGGCATCCGGGACAGGAGTGTGGGATGAGCAGTTCTTC
CSVEASGTGVWDEQFF
>NA|TRBV11-2|TRBJ2-7|NA
TGTGCCAGCAGCCCGGACCTACAAAACGAGCAGTACTTC
CASSPDLQNEQYF
>NA|TRBV30|TRBJ1-1|few
TGTGCCTGGAGATCCATGAACACTGAAGCTTTCTTT
CAWRSMNTEAFF
>NA|TRBV20-1|TRBJ1-2|many
TGCAGTGCTTTAGGTGCCGAGATCTATGGCTACACCTTC
CSALGAEIYGYTF
>TRBD2|TRBV7-2|TRBJ2-1|many
TGTGCCAGCAGCTTAACCGGGGGGGGGTACAATGAGCAGTTCTTC
CASSLTGGGYNEQFF
>NA|TRBV7-3|TRBJ2-7|NA
TGTGCCAGCAGCTTAACCAGATTGAGCTCCTACAATGAGCAGTACTTC
CASSLTRLSSYNEQYF
>NA|TRBV28|TRBJ1-4|many
TGTGCCAGCAGTTTATGGGGTCAGGGCGCAACTAATGAAAAACTGTTTTTT
CASSLWGQGATNEKLFF
>NA|TRBV7-9|TRBJ2-1|NA
TGTGCCAGCAGCTTCTTCGGACCCCAGTCGGATGAGCAGTTCTTC
CASSFFGPQSDEQFF
>NA|TRBV27|TRBJ2-2|few
TGTGCCAGCAGACCGCACGAGCGGACCGGGGAGCTGTTTTTT
CASRPHERTGELFF
>NA|TRBV21-1|TRBJ1-2|NA
TGTGCCAGCAGCAATTCTCAGGGGATCTATGGCTACACCTTC
CASSNSQGIYGYTF
>NA|TRBV7-2|TRBJ1-2|many
TGTGCCAGCAGTTCGGACGGGACCTATGGCTACACCTTC
CASSSDGTYGYTF
>NA|TRBV4-3|TRBJ1-2|many
TGCGCCAGCAGCCAAGAACCTAGTGTGGGCTATGGCTACACCTTC
CASSQEPSVGYGYTF
>TRBD2|TRBV7-9|TRBJ2-1|many
TGTGCCAGCAGCCCGCCCCCGGGACTAGCGGGGGGAAGCTCCTACAATGAGCAGTTCTTC
CASSPPPGLAGGSSYNEQFF
>NA|TRBV27|TRBJ2-5|NA
TGTGCCAGCGGGTTGGGCTTTCAAGAGACCCAGTACTTC
CASGLGFQETQYF
>TRBD1|TRBV7-9|TRBJ1-2|many
TGTGCCAGCAGCTCGACAGGGGATGGTGGCTACACCTTC
CASSSTGDGGYTF
>TRBD1|TRBV7-2|TRBJ1-2|NA
TGTGCCAGCAGCTCAGGACAGGGGAACGGCTATGGCTACACCTTC
CASSSGQGNGYGYTF
>NA|TRBV5-6|TRBJ1-2|few
TGTGCCAGCAACAAAGAATGGGGCCTCATGGGCTACACCTTC
CASNKEWGLMGYTF
>NA|TRBV20-1|TRBJ2-7|NA
TGCAGTGCCCGTCATCCGGGACCCCGGGGAGAGCAGTACTTC
CSARHPGPRGEQYF
>NA|TRBV7-2|TRBJ1-2|NA
TGTGCCAGCAGCCCCCGTTTGGCTGGCTATGGCTACACCTTC
CASSPRLAGYGYTF
>TRBD2|TRBV29-1|TRBJ2-2|NA
TGCAGCGGAGCGGGGGGGCCGAACACCGGGGAGCGGTTTTTT
CSGAGGPNTGERFF
>NA|TRBV6-6|TRBJ2-7|many
TGTGCCAGCAGCCTGGCCAGGGGGGCCTACGAGCAGTACTTC
CASSLARGAYEQYF
>NA|TRBV6-2/TRBV6-3|TRBJ1-2|NA
TGTGCCAGCAGTGACGGATATGACTACACCTTC
CASSDGYDYTF
>NA|TRBV5-1|TRBJ2-2|NA
TGCGCCAGCAGCTCAGTCTCAGCAGCGAACACCGGGGAGCTGTTTTTT
CASSSVSAANTGELFF
>TRBD1|TRBV7-9|TRBJ2-7|NA
TGTGCCAGCAGCTTGTTCCGAGGACAGGGGGCCCACGAGCAGTACTTC
CASSLFRGQGAHEQYF
>TRBD2|TRBV5-1|TRBJ2-5|NA
TGCGCCAGCAGCTTGGCCACTAGCGGGGAGGCCCAGTACTTC
CASSLATSGEAQYF
>NA|TRBV30|TRBJ1-2|NA
TGTGCCTGGAGTCCCTGGCGGGGGGAAACTAACTATGGCTACACCTTC
CAWSPWRGETNYGYTF
>TRBD2|TRBV6-1|TRBJ2-2|NA
TGTGCCAGCAGTCCTTTAGTAGCGGGGGGGCCCGACAGCGGGGAGCTGTTTTTT
CASSPLVAGGPDSGELFF
>TRBD2|TRBV25-1|TRBJ2-1|many
TGTGCCAGCAGTGATTACGGACTAGCGGGGGGGAGGGATGAGCAGTTCTTC
CASSDYGLAGGRDEQFF
>TRBD1|TRBV20-1|TRBJ2-3|few
TGCAGTGCTAGAGACCGGGACAGGGGAGGGGATACGCAGTATTTT
CSARDRDRGGDTQYF
>NA|TRBV19|TRBJ2-1|many
TGTGCCAGTAAGACGGGGACCTCCTACAATGAGCAGTTCTTC
CASKTGTSYNEQFF
>NA|TRBV7-3|TRBJ2-2|many
TGTGCCAGCAGCTTAACGTTACGCGGGGAGCTGTTTTTT
CASSLTLRGELFF
>TRBD1|TRBV6-6|TRBJ1-6|few
TGTGCCAGCAGTTACCGTTCAGGGGGCCGTTCACCCCTCCACTTT
CASSYRSGGRSPLHF
>NA|TRBV6-2/TRBV6-3|TRBJ1-2|many
TGTGCCAGCACCGACGGGGGGAATGGCTACACCTTC
CASTDGGNGYTF
>NA|TRBV12-3/TRBV12-4|TRBJ1-5|many
TGTGCCAGCAGTTATACCGACGGGGATCAGCCCCAGCATTTT
CASSYTDGDQPQHF